The 26 T cell receptor beta chains in this list originate from one sample, sequenced in a study of vaccination effects on CD4 cells after COVID-19. Their antigen targets remain unknown. Repertoires were generated with immunoSEQ multiplex PCR, while TCRdb's copy carries only in-frame clones and drops some. The sample yields 71,000 or so clones, approximately 70% seen once. Expansion of antigen-specific CD4+ T cells with viral peptide pools was carried out by the ViraFEST assay before sequencing. With approximately 9 days of culture completed, CD4+ T cells were isolated. The healthy vaccine recipients, who had no prior SARS-CoV-2 infection, showed negative nucleocapsid antibodies. The sequencing used CD4+ T cells from PBMCs cultured with HCoV-OC43 spike peptides, collected before COVID-19 vaccination. Indicated subset: HCoV-OC43 spike overlapping peptide pool stimulation. The receptor source for this set is a human donor who received a COVID-19 vaccine.

This clone was counted a few times. This chain uses TRBV11-2 with TRBJ2-5; a weak D match, TRBD1 (6 bases). The CDR3 has 15 residues. The germline gives CDR1 SGHAT, CDR2 FQNNGV. Between the trimmed V and J ends, which lost 5 bases and 2 bases, there was a span of 15 bases. CDR3 in amino acids: CASSPRPGVQETQYF. The CDR3 coding sequence is TGTGCCAGCAGCCCCCGGCCAGGGGTACAAGAGACCCAGTACTTC. Looking up the rest from reference TRBV11-2 and TRBJ2-5 gives the full variable domain: EAGVAQSPRYKIIEKRQSVAFWCNPISGHATLYWYQQILGQGPKLLIQFQNNGVVDDSQLPKDRFSAERLKGVDSTLKIQPAKLEDSAVYLCASSPRPGVQETQYFGPGTRLLVL.

This clone has a handful of counts. The J gene is TRBJ2-5, the V gene TRBV7-2, with D uncertain. The CDR3 extends over 10 amino acids. V was cut by 2 bases and J by 11 bases, with 6 bases left in between. From germline, CDR1 is SGHTA and CDR2 FQGNSA. CDR3 nucleotide sequence: TGTGCCAGCAGCTTAAAATGGCAGTACTTC. Protein sequence: CASSLKWQYF.

The chain links TRBV12-2 to TRBJ1-5; the table names TRBD1, a call not compared with the DNA. TRBV12-2 constitutes a pseudogene. This CDR3 spans 16 amino acids. The CDR3 DNA follows: TGTGCAAGTCGCTTAGTTTGCAGGGCCAGCAATCAGCCCCAGCATTTT. It specifies CASRLVCRASNQPQHF.

The CDR3 DNA is TGTGCCAGCAGTTTCTATCAGGGACAGACCCAGTACTTC. Residues: CASSFYQGQTQYF. V and J are TRBV12-3 or TRBV12-4 and TRBJ2-5, with D perhaps TRBD1 or TRBD2 (5 bases each). The V gene lost 3 bases and the J gene lost 6 bases, with 11 bases spanning the gap. The CDR3 is 13 residues long.

The chain couples TRBV4-1 to TRBJ2-4; D perhaps matches TRBD1 (5 bases). Germline V lookup: CDR1 MGHRA, CDR2 YSYEKL. The CDR3 extends over 15 amino acids. Trimming removed 3 bases from V and 0 bases from J, with 9 bases in between. This CDR3 is CASSQMTAAKNIQYF. In DNA form, the CDR3 reads TGCGCCAGCAGCCAGATGACAGCAGCCAAAAACATTCAGTACTTC.

The chain joins TRBV7-2 to TRBJ1-2, with a weak D call TRBD1 (5 bases). V gave up 3 bases and J gave up 3 bases, with 8 bases separating them. The germline CDR1 and CDR2 sequences are SGHTA and FQGNSA. This CDR3 is built from 13 residues. CDR3 protein: CASSLGGDYGYTF. Here the CDR3 DNA reads TGTGCCAGCAGCTTGGGGGGGGACTATGGCTACACCTTC.

This clone came up once. This rearrangement joins TRBV12-3 or TRBV12-4 to TRBJ1-1; D remains unclear. The CDR3 is 12 residues long. Deletions cut 7 bases from V and 4 bases from J, with 10 bases between. CDR3 amino acids: CASTGRGTEAFF. The CDR3 nucleotides read TGTGCCAGCACCGGGCGAGGCACTGAAGCTTTCTTT.

This sequence joins TRBV6-6 and TRBJ1-2; no clear D. CDR3 length: 14 residues. The germline CDR1 and CDR2 sequences are MNHNY and SVGAGI (reference sequence). Trimming stripped 0 bases from V and 0 bases from J, with 5 bases between. CDR3 region: CASSYSGTNYGYTF. CDR3 DNA sequence: TGTGCCAGCAGTTACTCCGGGACTAACTATGGCTACACCTTC.

The genes are TRBV6-5 and TRBJ2-3; D remains unclear. The CDR3 consists of 14 residues. Trimming took 0 bases from V and 2 from J, leaving 6 bases between them. The germline CDR1 and CDR2 sequences are MNHEY and SVGAGI. CDR3 coding DNA: TGTGCCAGCAGTTACTCTCGCTCCACAGATACGCAGTATTTT. This sequence encodes CASSYSRSTDTQYF.

The chain carries TRBV19 and TRBJ2-7; no clear D gene. The CDR3 totals 11 residues. Germline CDR1 LNHDA, CDR2 SQIVND (reference sequence). V lost 5 bases and J lost 6, with 8 bases in between. The CDR3 DNA reads TGTGCCAGTAGTCCCACGTTCGAGCAGTACGTC. The encoded protein is CASSPTFEQYV.

This clone was seen more than once but under ten times. The genes are TRBV5-5 and TRBJ2-7; D is tentatively TRBD1 or TRBD2 (5 bases each). Germline CDR1 SGHKS, CDR2 YYEKEE (reference sequence). The CDR3 is made up of 16 amino acids. V was trimmed by 6 bases and J by 0 bases, leaving 19 bases between them. Written as DNA, the CDR3 is TGTGCCAGCACCGCTTCGGGGACGGCAAGCTCCTACGAGCAGTACGTC. This translates into CASTASGTASSYEQYV.

The V call is TRBV6-5, the J call TRBJ1-3, with 7 nucleotides matching TRBD1. CDR1 and CDR2 (germline): MNHEY, SVGAGI. V was clipped by 2 bases and J by 0 bases; unmatched bases: 4. The CDR3 has 16 residues. The CDR3 here is CASSYAGQFSGNTIYF. CDR3 DNA: TGTGCCAGCAGTTACGCGGGACAGTTCTCTGGAAACACCATATATTTT.

The genes are TRBV2 and TRBJ2-6, with a possible D match to TRBD1 (5 bases). V lost 2 bases, J lost 1 base, and 6 bases lay in between. Germline CDR1 SNHLY, CDR2 FYNNEI. CDR3 length equals 15 residues. As DNA, the CDR3 is TGTGCCAGCAGTGAACGACAGTCTGGGGCCAACGTCCTGACTTTC. Protein: CASSERQSGANVLTF.

The CDR3 sequence is CASSWRSPVAADTQYF. CDR3 sequence (DNA): TGTGCCAGCAGTTGGAGATCTCCGGTGGCAGCAGATACGCAGTATTTT. The chain uses TRBV3-1 (or the pseudogene TRBV3-2) and TRBJ2-3; D gene ambiguous. The germline CDR1 and CDR2 sequences are LGHDT and YNNKEL (reference sequence). The CDR3 spans 16 residues. Trimming took 6 bases from V and 4 from J, leaving 20 bases between them.

The chain has TRBV3-1 (or the pseudogene TRBV3-2) and TRBJ2-3, with D perhaps assigned TRBD1 or TRBD2 (6 bases each). Germline CDR1 and CDR2: LGHDT and YNNKEL (reference sequence). The CDR3 is 14 residues long. Trimming cost V 0 bases and J 9 bases, with 13 bases left between them. The CDR3 DNA follows: TGTGCCAGCAGCCAAGATCCAGACGGGGGCACGCAGTATTTT. This encodes CASSQDPDGGTQYF.

This clone was observed a few times. CDR3 nucleotide sequence: TGTGCCAGCCCGGGGGAGACCCAGTACTTC. Translating gives CASPGETQYF. The genes are TRBV5-8 and TRBJ2-5; a possible D gene is TRBD2 (5 bases). The CDR3 is made up of 10 amino acids. Germline assignment: CDR1 SGHTS and CDR2 YDEGEE. V lost 7 bases to trimming and J lost 5 bases, with 6 bases between them.

V gene TRBV7-2 combines with J gene TRBJ2-2, with D maybe TRBD1 (6 bases). The CDR3 totals 16 residues. CDR1 is SGHTA, CDR2 FQGNSA, per germline. Trimming stripped 6 bases from V and 5 bases from J, with 19 bases between. DNA for the CDR3: TGTGCCAGCAGTCCACAGGGTCTCCGAAGGACCGGGGAGCTGTTTTTT. Its protein product is CASSPQGLRRTGELFF.

The J gene is TRBJ2-1, the V gene TRBV19, with D unresolved. Germline V gives CDR1 LNHDA, CDR2 SQIVND (reference sequence). V lost 3 bases and J 2 bases, leaving 11 bases between the germline ends. CDR3 length equals 15 residues. The CDR3: CASSISGVTYNEQFF. The CDR3 DNA reads TGTGCCAGTAGTATTAGTGGGGTAACCTACAATGAGCAGTTCTTC.

This chain joins TRBV4-3 and TRBJ2-1, with no clear D. The V and J ends lost 4 bases and 7 bases respectively, with 8 bases between them. Per germline, CDR1 LGHNA and CDR2 YSLEER. This CDR3 has 12 amino acids. CDR3 bases: TGCGCCAGCAGCCGGGATGGTAATGAGCAGTTCTTC. Its protein product is CASSRDGNEQFF.

This clone was counted only a few times. This rearrangement joins TRBV5-1 to TRBJ2-4, with unresolved D. Trimming pared 3 bases from V and 5 bases from J, leaving 3 bases between. The CDR3 is 11 amino acids. CDR1 SGHRS and CDR2 YFSETQ come from the germline V gene. The chain's CDR3 is CASSSENIQYF. The CDR3, as DNA: TGCGCCAGCAGCTCCGAAAACATTCAGTACTTC.

The genes are TRBV24-1 and TRBJ2-1, with 7 nucleotides matching TRBD1. The CDR3 extends over 14 amino acids. Germline V gene data show CDR1 as KGHDR and CDR2 as SFDVKD. V was clipped by 0 bases and J by 8 bases; unmatched bases: 3. CDR3 loop: CATSDLDRDDEQFF. The CDR3 DNA follows: TGTGCCACCAGTGATTTGGACAGGGACGATGAGCAGTTCTTC.

This clone was observed once. The rearrangement links TRBV14 to TRBJ1-3, with D possibly being TRBD1 (5 bases). The length of the CDR3 is 16 residues. Trimming removed 3 bases at V and 0 bases at J, with 12 bases between. The germline CDR1 and CDR2 sequences are SGHDN and FVKESK. CDR3 sequence: CASSHKTVTSGNTIYF. DNA for the CDR3: TGTGCCAGCAGCCATAAGACAGTCACCTCTGGAAACACCATATATTTT.

This chain joins TRBV7-8 and TRBJ2-6; TRBD1 or TRBD2 may be the D gene (5 bases each). Trimming took off 1 base at V and 0 bases at J, with 13 bases between the two ends. In germline, CDR1 is SGHVS, CDR2 FQNEAQ. The CDR3 runs to 18 residues. As DNA, the CDR3 is TGTGCCAGCAGCTTAGTTTGGGGGTCGATCTCTGGGGCCAACGTCCTGACTTTC. As protein: CASSLVWGSISGANVLTF.

This sequence joins TRBV3-1 (or the pseudogene TRBV3-2) and TRBJ2-1; a weak D match, TRBD2 (7 bases). The CDR3 runs to 17 residues. Looked up from germline, CDR1 is LGHDT and CDR2 is YNNKEL (reference sequence). With 3 bases removed from V and 0 bases from J, the gap between germline ends came to 15 bases. The CDR3 bases are TGTGCCAGCAGCCACCCCGGGGGCGGGGGCTCCTACAATGAGCAGTTCTTC. Its translation is CASSHPGGGGSYNEQFF.

The chain employs TRBV2 and TRBJ2-1; 9 bases are a match to TRBD2. The trim removed 8 bases at V and 7 bases at J, leaving 3 bases unmatched. CDR1 SNHLY and CDR2 FYNNEI come from the germline V gene. The CDR3 loop spans 12 amino acids. The CDR3 loop reads CASSTSGNEQFF. The DNA of the CDR3 is TGTGCCAGCTCGACTAGCGGAAATGAGCAGTTCTTC. The full variable domain, in which reference TRBV2 and TRBJ2-1 provide the parts outside the CDR3, is EPEVTQTPSHQVTQMGQEVILRCVPISNHLYFYWYRQILGQKVEFLVSFYNNEISEKSEIFDDQFSVERPDGSNFTLKIRSTKLEDSAMYFCASSTSGNEQFFGPGTRLTVL.

The rearrangement joins TRBV11-2 to TRBJ2-7; 7 bases are shared with TRBD1. The CDR3 has 13 residues. The ends lost 5 bases at V and 2 bases at J; junction bases unmatched: 3. Looked up from germline, CDR1 is SGHAT and CDR2 is FQNNGV. The CDR3 region is CASSLGTAYEQYV. CDR3 nucleotide sequence: TGTGCCAGCAGCCTCGGGACAGCCTACGAGCAGTACGTC.